This T cell receptor (beta chain) was retrieved from a study of shared clonotypes between healthy human individuals. The wider study: With ages of 18 to 49, the donors were two women and a few men.

Researchers drew on about 100 million PBMCs for genomic DNA from unsorted samples. This clone was seen once. The target antigen is unknown. J gave up 9 bases and V 0 bases, and 5 bases lay outside the gene matches. The CDR3 length is 13 residues. The V gene's germline CDR1 is SGHTA and CDR2 FQGNSA. TCRdb keeps only in-frame clones here, not all; method: immunoSEQ multiplex PCR. Among fewer than 600,000 clones, around 77% were seen once, and the ten largest hold around 12%. Study-level points and caveats: Only blood was sampled, and tissue TCR repertoires likely differ from blood ones. The donor pool, a small one, limited the genetic and exposure-history diversity represented.

This sequence was found in a middle-aged woman in good health. Some clones in this sample may be carry-over from other donors' samples. The sequenced sample consisted of PBMCs. The genes are TRBV7-2 and TRBJ2-7; 7 bases align to TRBD2. As DNA, the CDR3 is TGTGCCAGCAGCTTAGCGGGGGGGGACGGGCAGTACTTC. It codes for CASSLAGGDGQYF.